The TCR beta chain under discussion was sequenced for a study of regulatory and conventional T cells in RAG deficiency. Sequencing was performed with immunoSEQ multiplex PCR; in TCRdb, only in-frame clones are kept and a portion is missing. The data hold more than 40,000 clones, with 70% to 90% observed a single time. Germline lookup yields CDR1 MNHEY and CDR2 SMNVEV (reference sequence). Trimming took off 3 bases at V and 0 bases at J, with 12 bases between the two ends. This CDR3 contains 17 residues. Blood CD4+ CD25-low CD127-high conventional T cells supplied the genomic DNA template. Another study also made use of these data, one on regulatory T cells. Per that study: The primer mix had 52 TRBV and 13 TRBJ primers.

The chain uses TRBV27 and TRBJ1-6; D is uncertain. The clonotype originates from a human donor in good health. The sample was CD4+ effector T cells sorted from blood. The CDR3 is CASSFRRGSSYNSPLHF. The CDR3 DNA follows: TGTGCCAGCAGTTTTAGACGTGGAAGCTCCTATAATTCACCCCTCCACTTT.